Below, one T cell receptor (beta chain) is given with its context. The antigen is undetermined. Each sample yielded at least 6 million isolated PBMCs. Combining a sample-barcoded 5' primer with a J-beta primer mix, a second PCR ran for roughly 6 to 12 cycles. TCRdb called the 5' RACE reads again in MiXCR, with one record for every CDR3 protein. The table shows roughly 730,000 distinct CDR3 sequences, with about 61% occurring only once. This CDR3 spans 13 amino acids. From germline, CDR1 is MGHRA and CDR2 YSYEKL. The sample is drawn from a study of blood T cells in healthy people across ages. Study-wide points: Relative to aged donors, long-lived donors carried more naive CD4+ cells and displayed higher diversity.

Sequenced: blood. The chain has TRBV4-1 and TRBJ2-1; D ambiguous. Near its end, the DNA agrees better with TRBJ2-7, so the J call may be wrong. This TCR derives from a man aged 35-49 years in good health. Written as DNA, the CDR3 is TGCGCCAGCATTGGCGCTTCCTACAATGAGCAGTACTTC. Translated: CASIGASYNEQYF.